Following are 26 T cell receptor beta chains from one sample sequenced in a study of patients and donors after allogeneic stem cell transplantation. TCRdb itself ran the RT-PCR reads through MiXCR, one entry per CDR3 protein. Among 9,500 to 10,000 distinct CDR3 sequences listed, around 5.9% were seen once. The sample comprised blood, either unsorted or a sorted T cell fraction (not recorded which). The receptor set was obtained from a human donor who was either an allogeneic HSCT recipient or a stem cell or donor lymphocyte infusion donor (not recorded which). It is not recorded whose cells these are; they may come from a transplant donor.

This clonotype occurred many times. The V gene is TRBV5-4, the J gene TRBJ2-7, with TRBD1 identical over 9 bases. The CDR3 is 14 amino acids. Germline V lookup: CDR1 SGHNT, CDR2 YYREEE (reference sequence). V shed 4 bases and J 3 bases; nucleotides not matched to a gene: 5. CDR3 sequence (DNA): TGTGCCAGCAGCCCAGGGACAGGGATCTACGAGCAGTACTTC. This gives the protein CASSPGTGIYEQYF.

This clonotype has ten or more counts. This chain connects TRBV24-1 to TRBJ2-1; TRBD2 matches 15 bases. V lost 4 bases and J lost 7; bases outside the gene matches: 4. Germline CDR1 KGHDR, CDR2 SFDVKD. The CDR3 extends over 16 amino acids. DNA of the CDR3: TGTGCCACCAGTGACTCCGGGACTAGCGGGAGGAATGAGCAGTTCTTC. It codes for CATSDSGTSGRNEQFF.

The chain employs TRBV5-4 and TRBJ2-1; 10 bases line up with TRBD2. The CDR3 covers 15 residues. Per germline, CDR1 SGHNT and CDR2 YYREEE (reference sequence). V lost 4 bases to trimming and J lost 3 bases; unmatched junction nucleotides: 4. In nucleotides, the CDR3 is TGTGCCAGCAGCCGGACTAGCGGAGTCTACAATGAGCAGTTCTTC. Amino acid sequence: CASSRTSGVYNEQFF.

In its sample, this clonotype ranks as medium-sized. The chain joins TRBV4-2 to TRBJ1-5; D is unresolved. Germline V lookup: CDR1 LGHNA, CDR2 YNFKEQ. The CDR3 spans 15 residues. V lost 0 bases, J lost 5 bases, and 11 bases lay in between. The DNA of the CDR3 is TGTGCCAGCAGCCAAGACTGGTCAGAGGATCAGCCCCAGCATTTT. The encoded protein is CASSQDWSEDQPQHF.

There are many counts of this clonotype. This rearrangement joins TRBV6-1 to TRBJ1-5; TRBD1 matches 9 bases. This CDR3 contains 14 residues. V shed 5 bases and J 4 bases; nucleotides not matched to a gene: 3. Per the germline V gene, CDR1 is MNHNS and CDR2 is SASEGT. In DNA, the CDR3 is TGTGCCAGCAGTCGGGACAGGGCGAATCAGCCCCAGCATTTT. Translating gives CASSRDRANQPQHF.

This clonotype occurred many times. The chain is built from TRBV3-1 and TRBJ2-1, with D tentatively TRBD2 (6 bases). Between the trimmed V and J ends, which lost 4 bases and 6 bases, there was a span of 16 bases. CDR1 and CDR2 from the germline V gene are LGHDT and YNNKEL (reference sequence). The CDR3 spans 15 residues. CDR3 residues: CASSPMGRSSNEQFF. CDR3 DNA sequence: TGTGCCAGCAGCCCCATGGGGAGGTCTTCCAATGAGCAGTTCTTC.

In its sample, this clonotype was seen a few times. The V call is TRBV11-2, the J call TRBJ2-3; the match to TRBD2 covers 10 bases. The V segment lost 2 bases and the J segment 1 base; nucleotides outside the gene matches: 6. This CDR3 comprises 17 residues. The V gene's germline CDR1 is SGHAT and CDR2 FQNNGV. The CDR3 nucleotides read TGTGCCAGCAGCTTAAGAGCGGGGGGGGGCCGCACAGATACGCAGTATTTT. Residues: CASSLRAGGGRTDTQYF.

This rearrangement joins TRBV20-1 to TRBJ2-3; TRBD2 matches at 14 bases. This CDR3 comprises 14 residues. Germline V CDR1 and CDR2: DFQATT, SNEGSKA (reference sequence). J was trimmed by 7 bases and V by 6 bases; bases with no gene match: 6. The CDR3: CSALTSGRANTQYF. In DNA, the CDR3 is TGCAGTGCCCTGACTAGCGGGAGGGCTAATACGCAGTATTTT.

This clonotype is termed medium-sized. The chain carries TRBV5-1 and TRBJ1-2; 9 positions match TRBD1. CDR1 is SGHRS, CDR2 YFSETQ, per germline. Unmatched junction bases numbered 8, after V lost 4 bases and J lost 4 bases. The CDR3 extends over 15 amino acids. The CDR3 spells CASSTTTGGPYGYTF. CDR3 DNA sequence: TGCGCCAGCAGCACCACGACAGGGGGGCCCTATGGCTACACCTTC.

The table lists this clonotype with many counts. The V call is TRBV30, the J call TRBJ2-3; D not resolved. The CDR3 runs 11 residues. Trimming left V 4 bases short and J 6 bases short, with 8 bases between. In germline, CDR1 is GTSNPN, CDR2 SVGIG (reference sequence). The chain's CDR3 is CAWMIADTQYF. Written as DNA, the CDR3 is TGTGCCTGGATGATAGCCGATACGCAGTATTTT.

This clonotype was recorded at least ten times. In DNA, the CDR3 is TGTGCCAGTAGTATCAACAAGGGTGTGAACACTGAAGCTTTCTTT. This codes for CASSINKGVNTEAFF. The chain joins TRBV19 to TRBJ1-1; D call uncertain. Between the trimmed V and J ends, which lost 3 bases and 0 bases, there was a span of 11 bases. This CDR3 has 15 amino acids. The germline CDR1 and CDR2 sequences are LNHDA and SQIVND (reference sequence).

V usage is TRBV20-1 and J usage is TRBJ2-2; D not resolved. Germline CDR1 DFQATT, CDR2 SNEGSKA (reference sequence). The CDR3 is 13 amino acids. V was cut by 5 bases and J by 0 bases, with 7 bases left in between. CDR3 loop: CSAEVANTGELFF. The CDR3 DNA reads TGCAGTGCTGAGGTAGCGAACACCGGGGAGCTGTTTTTT.

This clonotype was found many times. For the CDR3, the DNA is TGCGCCAACGACAGGGGGCGACTCTACGAGCAGTACTTC. It encodes CANDRGRLYEQYF. The J gene is TRBJ2-7, the V gene TRBV4-3, with 10 bases matching TRBD1. With V trimmed by 10 bases and J by 3 bases, 6 bases remained unmatched. The germline gives CDR1 LGHNA, CDR2 YSLEER. The CDR3 consists of 13 residues.

This rearrangement joins TRBV12-5 to TRBJ2-1, with TRBD2 as a possible D gene (5 bases). The CDR3 is 12 residues long. Germline CDR1 reads LGHNT; CDR2 reads FRNRAP. V lost 0 bases, J lost 10 bases, and 7 bases lay in between. In nucleotides, the CDR3 is TGTGCTAGTGGTTTGGTAAGGAGGGAGCAGTTCTTC. Its protein product is CASGLVRREQFF.

This clonotype was recorded many times. The V call is TRBV29-1, the J call TRBJ2-1, with 13 bases lining up with TRBD2. Unmatched junction bases numbered 3, after V lost 3 bases and J lost 7 bases. Germline CDR1 reads SQVTM; CDR2 reads ANQGSEA. The CDR3 totals 14 residues. The CDR3 coding sequence is TGCAGCGTTGATGGACTAGCGGGAGTGAATGAGCAGTTCTTC. It encodes CSVDGLAGVNEQFF.

This clonotype was counted ten times or more. The V and J genes are TRBV14 and TRBJ1-4; the D is unclear. The CDR3 is made up of 15 amino acids. V was trimmed by 2 bases and J by 2 bases, leaving 9 bases between them. CDR1 and CDR2 (germline): SGHDN, FVKESK. The CDR3 spells CASSQTGRTNEKLFF. The CDR3 DNA reads as TGTGCCAGCAGCCAAACCGGACGTACTAATGAAAAACTGTTTTTT. The complete variable domain, with remaining parts taken from reference TRBV14 and TRBJ1-4, reads EAGVTQFPSHSVIEKGQTVTLRCDPISGHDNLYWYRRVMGKEIKFLLHFVKESKQDESGMPNNRFLAERTGGTYSTLKVQPAELEDSGVYFCASSQTGRTNEKLFFGSGTQLSVL.

Ten or more counts support this clonotype. The V gene is TRBV6-2 or TRBV6-3, the J gene TRBJ2-5; 14 bases align to TRBD2. V gave up 4 bases and J gave up 6 bases; unmatched junction bases: 7. The germline V gene encodes CDR1 MNHEY and CDR2 SVGEGT. CDR3 length: 16 amino acids. This CDR3 is CASSLGLAGVRKTQYF. CDR3 sequence (DNA): TGTGCCAGCAGTTTGGGACTAGCGGGAGTGAGGAAGACCCAGTACTTC.

This clonotype showed up just a few times. The V and J genes are TRBV28 and TRBJ2-5; D call uncertain. V gave up 10 bases and J gave up 4 bases, with 7 bases separating them. There are 10 residues in the CDR3. CDR1 is MDHEN, CDR2 SYDVKM, per germline. CDR3 nucleotides: TGTGCCACCATGCGAGAGACCCAGTACTTC. Translation gives CATMRETQYF.

This clonotype was seen a handful of times. The chain is built from TRBV20-1 and TRBJ2-2; possible D gene TRBD1, 5 bases. CDR1 is DFQATT and CDR2 is SNEGSKA in the germline V gene (reference sequence). The CDR3 covers 14 residues. Trimming stripped 6 bases from V and 1 base from J, with 12 bases between. The CDR3 nucleotides read TGCAGTGCCAAAAGGGGTGGGAACACCGGGGAGCTGTTTTTT. Its translation is CSAKRGGNTGELFF.

This clonotype was detected ten times or more. The chain is built from TRBV6-6 and TRBJ2-2; no clear D. Germline CDR1 reads MNHNY; CDR2 reads SVGAGI (reference sequence). Trimming took off 4 bases at V and 4 bases at J, with 13 bases between the two ends. The CDR3 is 15 residues long. The CDR3 bases are TGTGCCAGCAGTTGGGGATCAGCTTCCACCGGGGAGCTGTTTTTT. It encodes CASSWGSASTGELFF.

By its share, this clonotype is medium-sized. The V call is TRBV7-2, the J call TRBJ2-7; 7 positions agree with TRBD2. The J segment lost 7 bases and the V segment lost 2 bases, leaving 2 bases of the junction unmatched. The germline gives CDR1 SGHTA, CDR2 FQGNSA. The CDR3 covers 12 residues. The CDR3 sequence: CASSLTSVEQYF. CDR3 bases: TGTGCCAGCAGCTTAACTAGCGTTGAGCAGTACTTC.

This clonotype was seen ten or more times. This chain links TRBV28 with TRBJ1-2; TRBD1 is a possible D gene (5 bases). This CDR3 has 13 amino acids. V was cut by 6 bases and J by 3 bases, with 11 bases left in between. Germline V gene lookup returns CDR1 MDHEN and CDR2 SYDVKM. Here the CDR3 reads CASSPGADYGYTF. In DNA form, the CDR3 reads TGTGCCAGCAGCCCCGGGGCGGACTATGGCTACACCTTC.

The chain couples TRBV11-2 to TRBJ2-7; 7 nucleotides line up with TRBD1. CDR3 size: 15 residues. Unmatched junction bases numbered 9, after V lost 0 bases and J lost 7 bases. CDR1 is SGHAT, CDR2 FQNNGV, per germline. For the CDR3, the DNA is TGTGCCAGCAGCTTAGAGGGCAGGGTACAGGGGGAGCAGTACTTC. Translating gives CASSLEGRVQGEQYF.

By sample share, this clonotype is medium-sized. The V gene is TRBV20-1, the J gene TRBJ1-1, with 8 positions matching TRBD1. This CDR3 is built from 12 residues. V dropped 5 bases and J dropped 8; count of bases not matched to a gene: 7. Germline V CDR1 and CDR2: DFQATT, SNEGSKA (reference sequence). CDR3 DNA: TGCAGTGCTTCGGACAGGGCAGGGGAAGCTTTCTTT. It specifies CSASDRAGEAFF.

This clonotype was counted a few times. This rearrangement joins TRBV6-6 to TRBJ2-7; 8 bases agree with TRBD1. V shed 4 bases, J shed 0 bases, and the junction held 8 bases outside the gene matches. The CDR3 is 16 amino acids. Germline CDR1 MNHNY, CDR2 SVGAGI (reference sequence). As DNA, the CDR3 is TGTGCCAGCAGTTCCTACCGGGACAGGAGCTCCTACGAGCAGTACTTC. The encoded protein is CASSSYRDRSSYEQYF.

This clonotype was found many times. The chain carries TRBV20-1 and TRBJ2-7; D tentatively reads TRBD1 or TRBD2 (6 bases each). The CDR3 is 12 amino acids. V was shortened by 4 bases and J by 6 bases, with 13 bases between the two germline ends. Germline CDR1 reads DFQATT; CDR2 reads SNEGSKA (reference sequence). In DNA form, the CDR3 reads TGCAGTGCTACCCCTTGGGGGGCCGAGCAGTACTTC. It yields the protein CSATPWGAEQYF.